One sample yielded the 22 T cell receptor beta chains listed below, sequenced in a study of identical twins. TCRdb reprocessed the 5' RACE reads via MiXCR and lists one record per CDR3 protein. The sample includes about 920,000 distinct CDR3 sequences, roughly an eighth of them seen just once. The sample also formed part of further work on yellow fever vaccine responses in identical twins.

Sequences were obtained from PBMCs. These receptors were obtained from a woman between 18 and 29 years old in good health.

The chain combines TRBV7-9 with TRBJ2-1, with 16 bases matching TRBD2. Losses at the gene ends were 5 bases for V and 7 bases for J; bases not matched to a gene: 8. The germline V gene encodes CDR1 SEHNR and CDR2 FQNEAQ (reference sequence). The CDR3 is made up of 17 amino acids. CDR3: CASSLGTSGRATNEQFF. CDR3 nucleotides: TGTGCCAGCAGCCTTGGGACTAGCGGGAGGGCCACAAATGAGCAGTTCTTC.

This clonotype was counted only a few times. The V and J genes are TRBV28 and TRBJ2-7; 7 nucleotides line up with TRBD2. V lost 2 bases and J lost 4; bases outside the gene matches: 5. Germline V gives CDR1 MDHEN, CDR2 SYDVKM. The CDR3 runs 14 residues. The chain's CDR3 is CASSLRQGLYEQYF. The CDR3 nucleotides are TGTGCCAGCAGTTTACGGCAGGGACTATACGAGCAGTACTTC.

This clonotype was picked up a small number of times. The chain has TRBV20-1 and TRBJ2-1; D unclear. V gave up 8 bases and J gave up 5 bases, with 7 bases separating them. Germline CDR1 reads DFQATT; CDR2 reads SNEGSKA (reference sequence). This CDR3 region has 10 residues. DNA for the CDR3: TGCAGTCCGATAGACAATGAGCAGTTCTTC. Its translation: CSPIDNEQFF.

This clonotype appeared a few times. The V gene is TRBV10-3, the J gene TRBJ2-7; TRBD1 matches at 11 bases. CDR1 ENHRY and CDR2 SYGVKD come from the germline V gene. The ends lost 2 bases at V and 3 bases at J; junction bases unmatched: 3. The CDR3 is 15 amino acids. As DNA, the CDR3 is TGTGCCATCAGTGAGCCAGGGACAGGGGGCTACGAGCAGTACTTC. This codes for CAISEPGTGGYEQYF.

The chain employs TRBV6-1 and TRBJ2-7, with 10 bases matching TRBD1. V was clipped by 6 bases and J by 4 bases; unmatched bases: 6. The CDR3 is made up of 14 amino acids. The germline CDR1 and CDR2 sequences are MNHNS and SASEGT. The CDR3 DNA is TGTGCCAGCAGGAGGGACAGGGGCTGGTACGAGCAGTACGTC. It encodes CASRRDRGWYEQYV.

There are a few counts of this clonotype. The CDR3 nucleotides read TGTGCCAGCAGCACGTTACAGGGTCCAGGCCCCTACGAGCAGTACTTC. This sequence encodes CASSTLQGPGPYEQYF. V is TRBV7-8 and J is TRBJ2-7; D is possibly TRBD1 (6 bases). This CDR3 spans 16 amino acids. V was shortened by 5 bases and J by 2 bases, with 19 bases between the two germline ends. The V gene's germline CDR1 is SGHVS and CDR2 FQNEAQ.

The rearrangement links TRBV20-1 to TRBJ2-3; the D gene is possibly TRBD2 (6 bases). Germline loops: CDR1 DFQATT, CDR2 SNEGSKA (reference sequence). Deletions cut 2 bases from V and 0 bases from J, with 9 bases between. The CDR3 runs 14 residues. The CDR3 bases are TGCAGTGCTAGACGACTAGAAAGCACAGATACGCAGTATTTT. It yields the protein CSARRLESTDTQYF.

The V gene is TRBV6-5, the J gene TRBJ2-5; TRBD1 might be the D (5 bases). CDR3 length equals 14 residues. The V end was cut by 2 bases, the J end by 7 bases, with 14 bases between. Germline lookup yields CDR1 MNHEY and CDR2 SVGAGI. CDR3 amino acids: CASSYPTDTGTQYF. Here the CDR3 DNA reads TGTGCCAGCAGTTACCCTACAGATACAGGGACCCAGTACTTC.

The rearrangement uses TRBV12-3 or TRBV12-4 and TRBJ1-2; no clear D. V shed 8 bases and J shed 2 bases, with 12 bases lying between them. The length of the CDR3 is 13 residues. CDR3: CASRWKENYGYTF. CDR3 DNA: TGTGCCAGCCGTTGGAAAGAGAACTATGGCTACACCTTC.

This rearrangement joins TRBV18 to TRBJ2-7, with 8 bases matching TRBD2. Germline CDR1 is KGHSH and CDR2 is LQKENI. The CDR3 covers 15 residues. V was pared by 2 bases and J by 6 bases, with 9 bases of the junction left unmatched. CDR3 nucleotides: TGTGCCAGCTCACCAGCTTTAGCGGGATTTAGCGAGCAGTACTTC. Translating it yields CASSPALAGFSEQYF.

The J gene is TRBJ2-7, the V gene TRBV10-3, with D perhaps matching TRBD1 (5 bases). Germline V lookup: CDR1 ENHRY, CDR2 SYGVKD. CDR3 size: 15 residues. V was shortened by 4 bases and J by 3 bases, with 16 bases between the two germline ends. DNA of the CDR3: TGTGCCATCAGTGCCGTTTCAGGGTTGGACTACGAGCAGTACTTC. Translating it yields CAISAVSGLDYEQYF.

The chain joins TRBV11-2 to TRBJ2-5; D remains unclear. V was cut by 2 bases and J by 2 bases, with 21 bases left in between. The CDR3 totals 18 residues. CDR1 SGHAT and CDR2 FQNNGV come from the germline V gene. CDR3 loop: CASSLRLNSAMGQETQYF. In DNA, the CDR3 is TGTGCCAGCAGCTTAAGGCTTAACTCAGCGATGGGGCAAGAGACCCAGTACTTC. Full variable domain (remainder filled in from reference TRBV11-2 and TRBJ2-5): EAGVAQSPRYKIIEKRQSVAFWCNPISGHATLYWYQQILGQGPKLLIQFQNNGVVDDSQLPKDRFSAERLKGVDSTLKIQPAKLEDSAVYLCASSLRLNSAMGQETQYFGPGTRLLVL.

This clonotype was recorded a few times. The CDR3 DNA reads TGTGCCAGCAGCTTAGACGTCAGGGAAACTGGAAACACCATATATTTT. Protein product: CASSLDVRETGNTIYF. The rearrangement joins TRBV7-9 to TRBJ1-3; D may be TRBD1 (5 bases). This CDR3 has 16 amino acids. V lost 1 base and J lost 2, with 12 bases in between. Germline CDR1 and CDR2: SEHNR and FQNEAQ (reference sequence).

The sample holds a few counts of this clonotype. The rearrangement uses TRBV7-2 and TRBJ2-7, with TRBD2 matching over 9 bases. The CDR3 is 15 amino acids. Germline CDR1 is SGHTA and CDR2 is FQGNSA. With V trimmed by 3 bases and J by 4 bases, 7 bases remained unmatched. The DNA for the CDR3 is TGTGCCAGCAGCTTTAACGGCGGGAGGGCTTACGAGCAGTACTTC. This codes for CASSFNGGRAYEQYF.

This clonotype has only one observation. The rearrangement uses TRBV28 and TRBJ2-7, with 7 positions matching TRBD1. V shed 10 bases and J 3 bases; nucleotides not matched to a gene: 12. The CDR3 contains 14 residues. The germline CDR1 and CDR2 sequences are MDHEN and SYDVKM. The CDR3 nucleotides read TGTGCCATCAGACCGGGACAGCTCCTCTACGAGCAGTACTTC. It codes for CAIRPGQLLYEQYF.

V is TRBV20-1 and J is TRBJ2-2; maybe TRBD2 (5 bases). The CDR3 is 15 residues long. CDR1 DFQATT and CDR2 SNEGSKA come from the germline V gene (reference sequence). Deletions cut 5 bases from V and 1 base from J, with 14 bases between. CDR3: CSAPSLAGNTGELFF. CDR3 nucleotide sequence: TGCAGTGCTCCGAGTCTGGCGGGGAACACCGGGGAGCTGTTTTTT.

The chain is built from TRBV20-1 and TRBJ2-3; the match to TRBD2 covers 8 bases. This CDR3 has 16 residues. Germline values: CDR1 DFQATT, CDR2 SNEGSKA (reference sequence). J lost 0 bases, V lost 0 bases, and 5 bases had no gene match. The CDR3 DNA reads TGCAGTGCTAGAGAGAGAGAGCGGGGGAGCACAGATACGCAGTATTTT. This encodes CSARERERGSTDTQYF.

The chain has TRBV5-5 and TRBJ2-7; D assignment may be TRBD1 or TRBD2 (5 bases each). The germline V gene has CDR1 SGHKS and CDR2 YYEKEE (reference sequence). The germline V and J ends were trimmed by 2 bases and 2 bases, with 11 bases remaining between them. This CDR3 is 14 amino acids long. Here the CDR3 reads CASSLWDGAYEQYF. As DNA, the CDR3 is TGTGCCAGCAGCTTATGGGACGGGGCCTACGAGCAGTACTTC.

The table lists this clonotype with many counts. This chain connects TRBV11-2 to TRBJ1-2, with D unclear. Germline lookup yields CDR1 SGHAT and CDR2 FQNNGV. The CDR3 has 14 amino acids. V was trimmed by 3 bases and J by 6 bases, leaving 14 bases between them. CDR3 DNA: TGTGCCAGCAGCTTCGCCGGACCGAACGATGGCTACACCTTC. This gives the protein CASSFAGPNDGYTF.

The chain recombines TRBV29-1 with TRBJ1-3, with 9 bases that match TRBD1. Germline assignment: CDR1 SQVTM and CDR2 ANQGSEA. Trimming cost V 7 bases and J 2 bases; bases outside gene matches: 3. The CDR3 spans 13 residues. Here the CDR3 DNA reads TGCAGCGCCGGGACAGGGACTGGAAACACCATATATTTT. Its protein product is CSAGTGTGNTIYF.

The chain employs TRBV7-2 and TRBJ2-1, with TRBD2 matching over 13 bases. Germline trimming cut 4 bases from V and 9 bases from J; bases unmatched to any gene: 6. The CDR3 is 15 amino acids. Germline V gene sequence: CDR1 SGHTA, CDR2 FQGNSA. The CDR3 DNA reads TGTGCCAGCAGCTGGGGACTAGCGGGACGGAGTGAGCAGTTCTTC. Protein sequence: CASSWGLAGRSEQFF.

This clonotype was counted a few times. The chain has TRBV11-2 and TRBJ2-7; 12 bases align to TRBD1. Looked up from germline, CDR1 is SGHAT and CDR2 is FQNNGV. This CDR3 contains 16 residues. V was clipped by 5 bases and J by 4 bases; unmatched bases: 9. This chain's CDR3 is CASSPRDRGLFYEQYV. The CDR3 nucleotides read TGTGCCAGCAGCCCCCGGGACAGGGGGCTATTTTACGAGCAGTACGTC.